These T cell receptor beta chains were read from a single sample in a study of blood T cells in healthy people across ages. TCRdb re-analysed the 5' RACE reads in MiXCR, keeping a single row per CDR3 protein. This repertoire shows just under 550,000 distinct CDR3 sequences, nearly 25% found once; its top ten account for around 10%. These data were likewise used in another study, on T cells of mothers and their children.

The specimen was blood. The source of these receptors is a boy under 18 in good health. The conserved cysteine and the conserved F or W are not part of the CDR3 here. The D gene is left open where the match is weak. The size of a clone is reported for some rows only, either as once, few or many, or as a class for expanded clones.

d_call v_call clone_size cdr3_aa
- TRBV3-1 few ASGPDTQY
- TRBV6-5 few ASSYSRAPGAKNIQY
- TRBV7-2 few ASSPSLQGSIYGYT
- TRBV29-1 few SVVGVEDQPTGAQY
TRBD1 TRBV20-1 few SARRTTGAEETQY
- TRBV12-3/TRBV12-4 few AGSFGVSYEQY
TRBD1 TRBV15 few ATSSPGDSYGYT
- TRBV3-1 - ASSQEGSSSKPYEQY
- TRBV7-9 - ASSLGESGSSYEQY
TRBD2 TRBV9 - ASSPHRTSGISTDTQY
TRBD1 TRBV5-5 - ASSLGGTGASGADVLT
TRBD2 TRBV10-3 - AISTSGGGQETQY
- TRBV3-1 - ASSQDRLGVQETQY
- TRBV28 - ASTAGGPPAGELF